Listed below are T cell receptor beta chains from one sample, sequenced in a study of T cells in Graves' hyperthyroidism and ophthalmopathy. TCRdb passed the multiplex PCR reads through MiXCR, listing each CDR3 protein once. The sample contains 700,000 or so distinct CDR3 sequences, more than 12% of which appear only once. Sequencing was done on a sample of blood. The receptors derive from a woman in her fifties or sixties with Graves' ophthalmopathy. Both conserved end residues are part of each CDR3. D genes are given only for firm matches. Where a row states a size, it is once, few, many or the class of an expanded clone; other rows omit it.

V	J	size	D	DNA	CDR3
TRBV12-3/TRBV12-4	TRBJ1-2	.	TRBD1	TGTGCCAGCAGTTACAGGGGGCGCATGGATGGCTACACCTTC	CASSYRGRMDGYTF
TRBV12-3/TRBV12-4	TRBJ1-1	many	.	TGTGCCAGCAGTTCCCCGGGGTTGGCGTCGAACACTGAAGCTTTCTTT	CASSSPGLASNTEAFF
TRBV9	TRBJ2-7	many	TRBD1	TGTGCCAGCTCCAGCCAAAAACAGGGGAACGAGCAGTACTTC	CASSSQKQGNEQYF
TRBV5-1	TRBJ2-3	many	TRBD2	TGCGCCAGCAGCCCCCGGGACTACCGCACAGATACGCAGTATTTT	CASSPRDYRTDTQYF
TRBV7-9	TRBJ1-1	.	TRBD1	TGTGCCAGCAGCTGGGTGACAGGGAAAAAATACACTAACACTGAAGCTTTCTTT	CASSWVTGKKYTNTEAFF
TRBV28	TRBJ2-1	many	TRBD2	TGTGCCAGCAGCAGAACTAGCGGGGGGGTATACAATGAGCAGTTCTTC	CASSRTSGGVYNEQFF
TRBV2	TRBJ2-2	many	TRBD1	TGTGCCAGCAGTCAAGGACAGGTTGTCACCGGGGAGCTGTTTTTT	CASSQGQVVTGELFF
TRBV18	TRBJ1-6	many	.	TGTGCCAGCTCACCAGGGGATTTTTATAATTCACCCCTCCACTTT	CASSPGDFYNSPLHF
TRBV20-1	TRBJ1-2	few	.	TGCAGTTCCAGACTGAGTAACTATGGCTACACCTTC	CSSRLSNYGYTF
TRBV9	TRBJ2-2	many	.	TGTGCCAGCAGCGTAGGAGGAGGGGGGCGCACCGGGGAGCTGTTTTTT	CASSVGGGGRTGELFF
TRBV5-6	TRBJ2-1	.	TRBD2	TGTGCCAGCAGCTTGAACCGACTAGCGGGAATACCCAATGAGCAGTTCTTC	CASSLNRLAGIPNEQFF
TRBV4-1	TRBJ2-7	.	TRBD1	TGCGCCAGCAGCCAAGTTCAGGGGGAAACCTACGAGCAGTACTTC	CASSQVQGETYEQYF
TRBV20-1	TRBJ2-7	many	.	TGCAGTGCTATGGCGGGCGGCTACGAGCAGTACTTC	CSAMAGGYEQYF
TRBV20-1	TRBJ1-1	.	TRBD1	TGCAGTGCTTGGGACAGGGGGACCTACACTGAAGCTTTCTTT	CSAWDRGTYTEAFF
TRBV20-1	TRBJ1-2	.	.	TGCAGTGCTAGAGTCGGAGGGAGGGACCTAAACTATGGCTACACCTTC	CSARVGGRDLNYGYTF
TRBV30	TRBJ2-7	many	.	TGTGCCTGGATAAACCCGGGCAGGGGCTACGAGCAGTACTTC	CAWINPGRGYEQYF
TRBV12-3/TRBV12-4	TRBJ1-5	many	.	TGTGCCAGCAGTTTGATCCGGGATCGCAATCAGCCCCAGCATTTT	CASSLIRDRNQPQHF
TRBV10-3	TRBJ2-1	few	TRBD2	TGTGCCATCGGCGGGAGGGAAGAGAATGAGCAGTTCTTC	CAIGGREENEQFF
TRBV5-1	TRBJ2-7	.	.	TGCGCCAGCAGATATCTGGACTCCTACGAGCAGTACTTC	CASRYLDSYEQYF
TRBV9	TRBJ1-2	few	.	TGTGCCAGCAGCGTACAGGATGGAGGCTACACCTTC	CASSVQDGGYTF
TRBV11-1	TRBJ2-1	many	TRBD2	TGTGCCAGCAGCTCGGGACTAGCGGGAGGAGCCTACAATGAGCAGTTCTTC	CASSSGLAGGAYNEQFF
TRBV30	TRBJ1-1	many	TRBD1	TGTGCCTGGAGTGTAAAGCTCCCAGGACAGGGCATTTTAGGAGCTTTCTTT	CAWSVKLPGQGILGAFF
TRBV5-1	TRBJ2-1	many	.	TGCGCCAGCAGCTTGGGCAGGCTCAGCTCCTACAATGAGCAGTTCTTC	CASSLGRLSSYNEQFF
TRBV5-1	TRBJ2-1	many	TRBD2	TGCGCCAGCAGCTGGCTGACTAGCGGGACCTACAATGAGCAGTTCTTC	CASSWLTSGTYNEQFF
TRBV20-1	TRBJ2-1	.	TRBD2	TGCAGTGCAGAACTAGCGGGAGTAGACAATGAGCAGTTCTTC	CSAELAGVDNEQFF
TRBV12-3/TRBV12-4	TRBJ2-4	many	.	TGTGCCAGCAGTTCTATATTAGCCAAAAACATTCAGTACTTC	CASSSILAKNIQYF
TRBV15	TRBJ2-1	many	TRBD1	TGTGCCACCAGCAGAGACAGGGGGCAATACAATGAGCAGTTCTTC	CATSRDRGQYNEQFF
TRBV2	TRBJ2-6	many	.	TGTGCCAGCAGTGAAATGGGCAGTATCTCTGGGGCCAACGTCCTGACTTTC	CASSEMGSISGANVLTF
TRBV7-6	TRBJ1-2	few	.	TGTGCCAGCAGCTTAACCCCGCGAGACAAGCTTGGTGGCTACACCTTC	CASSLTPRDKLGGYTF
TRBV12-3/TRBV12-4	TRBJ1-1	many	.	TGTGCCAGCAGTTTAGAAGGCCCCATTCCCTTCTTT	CASSLEGPIPFF
TRBV24-1	TRBJ2-1	many	TRBD2	TGTGCCACCAGTCTAGGCGGGGGGGCCTACAATGAGCAGTTCTTC	CATSLGGGAYNEQFF
TRBV29-1	TRBJ2-1	few	TRBD1	TGCAGCGTTGAATACACAGGGGGCAACTACAATGAGCAGTTCTTC	CSVEYTGGNYNEQFF
TRBV20-1	TRBJ1-6	.	TRBD1	TGCAGTGCTAGAGGGGCAGGGGGCTTAAATTCACCCCTCCACTTT	CSARGAGGLNSPLHF
TRBV6-1	TRBJ2-7	many	TRBD2	TGTGCCAGCAGACTAGCGGGTATATACGAGCAGTACTTC	CASRLAGIYEQYF
TRBV9	TRBJ2-5	few	TRBD2	TGTGCCAGCAGCGAGAGCGGGAGGGCGCGTGAGACCCAGTACTTC	CASSESGRARETQYF
TRBV19	TRBJ2-3	.	.	TGTGCCAGTAGTATTTGGGCCAATACGCAGTATTTT	CASSIWANTQYF
TRBV20-1	TRBJ1-5	many	.	TGCAGTGCCTATGACAGTTTCAATCAGCCCCAGCATTTT	CSAYDSFNQPQHF
TRBV30	TRBJ1-4	many	.	TGTGCCTGGTCGATCCAGGGCGCGGGTGAAAAACTGTTTTTT	CAWSIQGAGEKLFF
TRBV11-3	TRBJ2-1	many	.	TGTGCCAGCAGCTTAGATCCAGTTTCCTACAATGAGCAGTTCTTC	CASSLDPVSYNEQFF
TRBV3-1	TRBJ1-1	.	.	TGTGCCAGCAGCCAAGAGACAGGTGCGAACACTGAAGCTTTCTTT	CASSQETGANTEAFF
TRBV24-1	TRBJ2-2	many	.	TGTGCCACCCGGGACTGGGGCACCGGGGAGCTGTTTTTT	CATRDWGTGELFF
TRBV5-1	TRBJ2-7	.	TRBD1	TGCGCCAGCAGCTTAGAGGGACAGGGGTTTTCCTACGAGCAGTACTTC	CASSLEGQGFSYEQYF
TRBV30	TRBJ2-7	few	.	TGTGCCTGGAGTGTCAGCACGACCTACGAGCAGTACTTC	CAWSVSTTYEQYF
TRBV20-1	TRBJ2-3	.	.	TGCAGTGGAGGAGCGGCGCGAGATACGCAGTATTTT	CSGGAARDTQYF
TRBV6-5	TRBJ1-1	few	.	TGTGCCAGCAGTTACCGAGAAAAAGCTTTCTTT	CASSYREKAFF
TRBV7-9	TRBJ1-5	once	.	TGCGCCAGCAGCTTGAGAGGGGAGGCCTATAGCAATCAGCCCCAGCATTTT	CASSLRGEAYSNQPQHF
TRBV6-2/TRBV6-3	TRBJ2-6	few	TRBD1	TGTGCCAGCAGTTACCTGACAGGGTTCTTCTCTGGGGCCAACGTCCTGACTTTC	CASSYLTGFFSGANVLTF